This T cell receptor (beta chain) was profiled in a study of blood T cell repertoires in COVID-19. V was shortened by 5 bases and J by 0 bases, with 11 bases between the two germline ends. There are 14 residues in the CDR3. The V gene's germline CDR1 is SGHNT and CDR2 YYREEE (reference sequence). Measured with immunoSEQ multiplex PCR; TCRdb has only the in-frame clones, and not every one. The data hold 390,000 or so clones, with just under 90% observed a single time. The chain joins TRBV5-4 to TRBJ1-1, with no clear D. Sequenced: PBMCs or T cells enriched from blood (not recorded which). The TCR comes from a woman aged 50 to 60 who had recovered from COVID-19. In nucleotides, the CDR3 is TGTGCCAGCAGTCGGATCGAGGTGAACACTGAAGCTTTCTTT. Encoded protein: CASSRIEVNTEAFF.